This T cell receptor (beta chain) was identified during a study of OX40 agonist ivuxolimab in advanced cancers. Whole-study context: Two patients with cutaneous melanoma and one with hepatocellular carcinoma, three in total, showed partial responses.

This CDR3 is built from 13 residues. Germline lookup yields CDR1 LNHDA and CDR2 SQIVND (reference sequence). The V and J ends lost 8 bases and 1 base respectively, with 11 bases between them. TCRdb keeps only in-frame clones here, not all; method: immunoSEQ multiplex PCR. Of 60,000 or so clones listed, 84% are singletons. With autoimmune disease history or systemic immunosuppression, patients were excluded. The clonotype was recovered from an adult with an advanced solid tumor such as melanoma, head and neck, liver or kidney cancer. The material sequenced was CD4+ or CD8+ T cells sorted from blood, taken in a trial of the OX40 agonist ivuxolimab. The chain uses TRBV19 and TRBJ1-2, with D unclear. The CDR3 nucleotides are TGTGCCAGTGGGGAGGCCAGTAACTATGGCTACACCTTC. Its translation: CASGEASNYGYTF.